Sequencing of this T cell receptor beta chain was carried out in a study of response to subunit inactivated influenza vaccine. One entry per CDR3 protein results from TCRdb running MiXCR on the RT-PCR reads. The sample includes roughly 760,000 distinct CDR3 sequences, 20% to 25% of them seen just once. This clonotype was recorded at least ten times. Its target is unknown. Study-wide findings and caveats: With each seasonal influenza vaccination, the authors suggested, few new T cells are recruited.

Germline CDR1 reads LGHNA; CDR2 reads YSLEER. The CDR3 sequence is 16 residues long. Trimming took off 0 bases at V and 2 bases at J, with 11 bases between the two ends. The specimen was PBMCs from blood, collected more than 4 days after vaccination. The sequence was obtained from a man aged 50-60 years who received an inactivated influenza vaccine. The gene calls are TRBV4-3 and TRBJ1-3; D not certain. The CDR3 protein is CASSQDRPGPGNTIYF. CDR3 coding DNA: TGCGCCAGCAGCCAAGATCGTCCAGGACCTGGAAACACCATATATTTT.